This entry features one T cell receptor beta chain sequence. Ages ranged from about 18 to 89 years, with residence in fewer than 25 US areas. The sample belongs to a study of blood T cell repertoires in COVID-19. Whole-study context: The United States, Italy and Spain provided the acute and convalescent COVID-19 samples.

Authors' analysis steps: Nucleated cell number was recorded as an estimate derived from reference gene primer amplification. Profiled with immunoSEQ multiplex PCR; TCRdb holds only in-frame clones, not every one. V and J calls and clone size come straight from that table; D and trimming were deduced from the DNA. This table has approximately 320,000 clones, over 85% appearing once. In germline, CDR1 is SGHDT, CDR2 YYEEEE. The CDR3 runs to 13 residues. Trimming pared 5 bases from V and 4 bases from J, leaving 12 bases between. The chain links TRBV5-6 to TRBJ1-1; D uncertain. The sequence came from a man aged 55-75 years who had recovered from COVID-19. The sequencing sample was made of PBMCs or T cells enriched from blood (not recorded which). The CDR3 nucleotides are TGTGCCAGCAGAGCCCCCCCGGGCACTGAAGCTTTCTTT. This gives the protein CASRAPPGTEAFF.